The 25 T cell receptor beta chains presented below share a single source sample, sequenced in a study of shared clonotypes between healthy human individuals. Measured with immunoSEQ multiplex PCR; TCRdb has only the in-frame clones, and not every one. Of about 2.4 million clones in the sample, roughly 93% were seen once. What was sequenced was naive CD4+ T cells from PBMCs. This sample's subset: CD45RA+ positively selected. The source of these receptors is a man between 18 and 29 years old in good health. Some clones in this sample may be carry-over from other donors' samples.

The genes are TRBV7-2 and TRBJ2-6; D might be TRBD1 (6 bases). The CDR3 has 19 amino acids. V was pared by 1 base and J by 2 bases, with 18 bases between. The germline V gene encodes CDR1 SGHTA and CDR2 FQGNSA. The CDR3 loop is CASSLDGFEGVPGANVLTF. The CDR3 bases are TGTGCCAGCAGCTTAGATGGTTTTGAGGGGGTGCCTGGGGCCAACGTCCTGACTTTC.

This sequence joins TRBV15 and TRBJ2-7; TRBD2 agrees at 16 bases. The germline CDR1 and CDR2 sequences are LNHNV and YYDKDF (reference sequence). This CDR3 comprises 18 residues. V lost 5 bases to trimming and J lost 7 bases; unmatched junction nucleotides: 14. CDR3 in DNA: TGTGCCACCAGCGGTTCCGGGACTAGCGGGAGGGGGCCCTGGGAGCAGTACTTC. It encodes CATSGSGTSGRGPWEQYF.

V is TRBV7-2 and J is TRBJ1-2, with D uncertain. Between the trimmed V and J ends, which lost 4 bases and 1 base, there was a span of 4 bases. The germline V gene has CDR1 SGHTA and CDR2 FQGNSA. This CDR3 region has 12 residues. Here the CDR3 DNA reads TGTGCCAGCAGCTCCATTAACTATGGCTACACCTTC. Encoded protein: CASSSINYGYTF. Full variable domain (remainder filled in from reference TRBV7-2 and TRBJ1-2): GAGVSQSPSNKVTEKGKDVELRCDPISGHTALYWYRQSLGQGLEFLIYFQGNSAPDKSGLPSDRFSAERTGGSVSTLTIQRTQQEDSAVYLCASSSINYGYTFGSGTRLTVV.

V and J are TRBV28 and TRBJ1-5; D is uncertain. The CDR3 loop spans 14 amino acids. Germline V gene sequence: CDR1 MDHEN, CDR2 SYDVKM. Between the trimmed V and J ends, which lost 2 bases and 3 bases, there was a span of 8 bases. This CDR3 reads CASSLPTPNQPQHF. CDR3 DNA sequence: TGTGCCAGCAGTTTACCAACGCCCAATCAGCCCCAGCATTTT.

V and J are TRBV30 and TRBJ1-5, with D unclear. Germline V gene sequence: CDR1 GTSNPN, CDR2 SVGIG (reference sequence). Deletions cut 0 bases from V and 3 bases from J, with 9 bases between. The CDR3 length is 14 residues. CDR3 in amino acids: CAWSVLAVNQPQHF. The DNA for the CDR3 is TGTGCCTGGAGTGTATTGGCAGTCAATCAGCCCCAGCATTTT.

V usage is TRBV5-1 and J usage is TRBJ1-3; D perhaps matches TRBD1 (5 bases). Germline V gene sequence: CDR1 SGHRS, CDR2 YFSETQ. The length of the CDR3 is 16 residues. Trimming pared 0 bases from V and 0 bases from J, leaving 10 bases between. The CDR3 bases are TGCGCCAGCAGCTTGGGGGGCAGGAACTCTGGAAACACCATATATTTT. Its protein product is CASSLGGRNSGNTIYF.

The chain employs TRBV5-1 and TRBJ2-5; D gene ambiguous. V gave up 0 bases and J gave up 5 bases, with 11 bases separating them. From germline, CDR1 is SGHRS and CDR2 YFSETQ. The CDR3 covers 14 residues. CDR3 sequence: CASSLVPSTETQYF. The CDR3 DNA is TGCGCCAGCAGCTTGGTGCCGTCGACCGAGACCCAGTACTTC.

This chain connects TRBV6-6 to TRBJ1-2; no definite D call. The CDR3 loop spans 14 amino acids. V lost 7 bases and J 4 bases, leaving 16 bases between the germline ends. Germline loops: CDR1 MNHNY, CDR2 SVGAGI (reference sequence). The CDR3 region is CASNPRGDLYGYTF. CDR3 DNA sequence: TGTGCCAGCAACCCCCGGGGAGACCTCTATGGCTACACCTTC.

The gene calls are TRBV5-1 and TRBJ2-7; TRBD1 matches at 8 bases. Per the germline V gene, CDR1 is SGHRS and CDR2 is YFSETQ. The length of the CDR3 is 14 residues. J gave up 6 bases and V 5 bases, and 10 bases lay outside the gene matches. The chain's CDR3 is CASSPGTGSLEQYF. The CDR3 nucleotides read TGCGCCAGCAGTCCCGGGACAGGCTCTCTCGAGCAGTACTTC.

The chain links TRBV5-1 to TRBJ2-1; no firm D call. The V and J ends lost 6 bases and 7 bases respectively, with 11 bases between them. The CDR3 spans 12 residues. The germline V gene encodes CDR1 SGHRS and CDR2 YFSETQ. The CDR3, as DNA: TGCGCCAGCACCCTGGCGGCAAATGAGCAGTTCTTC. Its translation is CASTLAANEQFF.

The chain combines TRBV5-1 with TRBJ1-2; no clear D gene. V lost 4 bases and J 2 bases, leaving 9 bases between the germline ends. The CDR3 is 13 residues long. Germline loops: CDR1 SGHRS, CDR2 YFSETQ. The DNA for the CDR3 is TGCGCCAGCAGCAAGGCAGCGAACTATGGCTACACCTTC. Encoded protein: CASSKAANYGYTF.

The chain employs TRBV7-3 and TRBJ2-2, with D tentatively TRBD1 or TRBD2 (5 bases each). The CDR3 consists of 13 residues. V was cut by 3 bases and J by 6 bases, with 8 bases left in between. Germline values: CDR1 SGHTA, CDR2 FQGTGA. The DNA of the CDR3 is TGTGCCAGCAGCTTTGGGGGACCCGGGGAGCTGTTTTTT. This sequence encodes CASSFGGPGELFF.

This clone was recorded a few times. The chain links TRBV30 to TRBJ1-2; possible D gene TRBD1, 5 bases. The V end lost 0 bases, the J end lost 10 bases, and 9 bases lay between the germline ends. The CDR3 is 11 residues long. Germline lookup yields CDR1 GTSNPN and CDR2 SVGIG (reference sequence). The CDR3 is CAWSVSRDYTF. In nucleotides, the CDR3 is TGTGCCTGGAGTGTAAGCAGGGACTACACCTTC. The full variable domain, its missing parts supplied by reference TRBV30 and TRBJ1-2, is SQTIHQWPATLVQPVGSPLSLECTVEGTSNPNLYWYRQAAGRGLQLLFYSVGIGQISSEVPQNLSASRPQDRQFILSSKKLLLSDSGFYLCAWSVSRDYTFGSGTRLTVV.

V gene TRBV4-2 combines with J gene TRBJ2-7, with 8 positions matching TRBD1. The trim removed 1 base at V and 0 bases at J, leaving 8 bases unmatched. This CDR3 is built from 17 residues. Germline CDR1 and CDR2: LGHNA and YNFKEQ. The CDR3 sequence is CASSQALRQGLSYEQYF. Here the CDR3 DNA reads TGTGCCAGCAGCCAAGCCCTACGACAGGGGCTCTCCTACGAGCAGTACTTC.

The chain couples TRBV2 to TRBJ1-1; no definite D call. Deletions cut 3 bases from V and 1 base from J, with 6 bases between. There are 13 residues in the CDR3. In germline, CDR1 is SNHLY, CDR2 FYNNEI. The CDR3 coding sequence is TGTGCCAGCAGTGACGTCGCGAACACTGAAGCTTTCTTT. Its protein is CASSDVANTEAFF.

In the case of this clone: The same CDR3 arises from other DNA sequences in this sample as well. The chain employs TRBV5-1 and TRBJ1-4, with 9 bases matching TRBD1. Germline V CDR1 and CDR2: SGHRS, YFSETQ. This CDR3 is 14 amino acids long. Trimming cost V 0 bases and J 7 bases; bases outside gene matches: 1. Here the CDR3 reads CASSLGQGGEKLFF. The DNA for the CDR3 is TGCGCCAGCAGCTTGGGACAGGGGGGTGAAAAACTGTTTTTT.

Here the CDR3 reads CASSRTGTGVYEQYF. The CDR3 DNA reads as TGTGCCAGCAGCAGAACCGGGACAGGGGTCTACGAGCAGTACTTC. J is TRBJ2-7 and V is TRBV21-1; the table's D gene call, TRBD1, was not cross checked with the DNA. TRBV21-1 is a pseudogene locus. The CDR3 spans 15 residues.

The rearrangement joins TRBV30 to TRBJ1-1; D perhaps matches TRBD1 (5 bases). Germline lookup yields CDR1 GTSNPN and CDR2 SVGIG (reference sequence). Trimming stripped 4 bases from V and 5 bases from J, with 8 bases between. The CDR3 consists of 11 residues. The CDR3 sequence is CAWTGITEAFF. The CDR3 region has the DNA TGTGCCTGGACAGGGATTACTGAAGCTTTCTTT.

The V call is TRBV29-1, the J call TRBJ2-1; 12 bases line up with TRBD2. The length of the CDR3 is 12 residues. Germline values: CDR1 SQVTM, CDR2 ANQGSEA. Unmatched junction bases numbered 4, after V lost 6 bases and J lost 10 bases. CDR3 coding DNA: TGCAGCGTGGGACTAGCGGGTACAGAGCAGTTCTTC. As protein: CSVGLAGTEQFF.

This chain links TRBV19 with TRBJ1-1, with D unclear. Trimming took off 6 bases at V and 7 bases at J, with 12 bases between the two ends. This CDR3 comprises 12 residues. The germline V gene encodes CDR1 LNHDA and CDR2 SQIVND (reference sequence). The CDR3 nucleotides are TGTGCCAGTAGAAACAGAGATTTTGAAGCTTTCTTT. This sequence encodes CASRNRDFEAFF.

This chain links TRBV5-1 with TRBJ2-7, with TRBD2 as a possible D gene (6 bases). Germline V lookup: CDR1 SGHRS, CDR2 YFSETQ. V dropped 7 bases and J dropped 5 bases, with 16 bases sitting between them. The CDR3 runs 13 residues. The CDR3 here is CASQGAGRNEQYF. The CDR3 DNA reads TGCGCCAGCCAAGGGGCTGGGAGGAACGAGCAGTACTTC.

Comment on this clone: Additional DNA sequences in this sample encode the identical CDR3. The chain recombines TRBV9 with TRBJ1-1; TRBD1 is a possible D gene (5 bases). V lost 0 bases to trimming and J lost 1 base, with 7 bases between them. Germline assignment: CDR1 SGDLS and CDR2 YYNGEE. The CDR3 is 14 amino acids. The CDR3 bases are TGTGCCAGCAGCGTAGGCCAGGGGAACACTGAAGCTTTCTTT. Amino acid sequence: CASSVGQGNTEAFF.

With respect to this clone: The same CDR3 also results from other DNA sequences found in this sample. The rearrangement uses TRBV9 and TRBJ2-7; no firm D call. Trimming cost V 0 bases and J 0 bases, with 7 bases left between them. Germline V gene data show CDR1 as SGDLS and CDR2 as YYNGEE. This CDR3 contains 14 residues. Here the CDR3 DNA reads TGTGCCAGCAGCGTAGGCGGTCTCTCCTACGAGCAGTACTTC. Translation gives CASSVGGLSYEQYF. Drawing the rest from reference TRBV9 and TRBJ2-7, the complete variable domain is DSGVTQTPKHLITATGQRVTLRCSPRSGDLSVYWYQQSLDQGLQFLIQYYNGEERAKGNILERFSAQQFPDLHSELNLSSLELGDSALYFCASSVGGLSYEQYFGPGTRLTVT.

A word on this clone: This sample also contains other DNA sequences that code for the same CDR3. The chain links TRBV27 to TRBJ2-7; 7 nucleotides agree with TRBD1. Germline V CDR1 and CDR2: MNHEY, SMNVEV (reference sequence). The CDR3 length is 14 residues. The trim removed 5 bases at V and 3 bases at J, leaving 7 bases unmatched. The CDR3 sequence is CASSPRDRIYEQYF. In DNA form, the CDR3 reads TGTGCCAGCAGTCCCCGGGACAGAATCTACGAGCAGTACTTC.

The rearrangement uses TRBV19 and TRBJ1-5; D perhaps matches TRBD1 (5 bases). The V end lost 3 bases, the J end lost 12 bases, and 18 bases lay between the germline ends. Germline loops: CDR1 LNHDA, CDR2 SQIVND (reference sequence). This CDR3 contains 14 residues. In nucleotides, the CDR3 is TGTGCCAGTAGTATTTGGGGCACCCCCTTTCTCCAGCATTTT. The encoded protein is CASSIWGTPFLQHF.